These T cell receptor beta chains were read from a single sample in a study of patients and donors after allogeneic stem cell transplantation. From the RT-PCR reads, TCRdb called clonotypes with MiXCR, one entry per CDR3 protein. The sample consists of hundreds of thousands of distinct CDR3 sequences, 16% of them appearing once. Sequencing was done on a sample of blood, either unsorted or a sorted T cell fraction (not recorded which). These TCRs come from a human donor who was either an allogeneic HSCT recipient or a stem cell or donor lymphocyte infusion donor (not recorded which). It is not recorded whose cells these are; they may come from a transplant donor. CDR3s include the opening cysteine and the closing phenylalanine or tryptophan. Each record gives: clone size, V gene, J gene, CDR3 protein. Rows may omit the clone size; those that give it use once, few, many or a size class.

>once|TRBV28|TRBJ2-1
CASSPPTVDEQFF
>.|TRBV5-1|TRBJ2-2
CASSLASRDRGLNTGELFF
>.|TRBV6-1|TRBJ1-4
CASSRNPGQRNEKLFF
>.|TRBV19|TRBJ2-5
CASSSSTRSETQYF
>.|TRBV2|TRBJ1-2
CASRRTENAYGYTF
>few|TRBV4-3|TRBJ2-3
CASSQALAGATDTQYF
>few|TRBV6-5|TRBJ2-1
CASSSVALAGNEQFF
>few|TRBV4-1|TRBJ1-6
CASSQSGVNNSPLHF
>many|TRBV12-3/TRBV12-4|TRBJ1-1
CASSFGPTGAVTEAFF
>.|TRBV20-1|TRBJ2-2
CSARDNTGELFF
>few|TRBV30|TRBJ1-2
CAWNRGTNYGYTF
>few|TRBV20-1|TRBJ1-2
CSARDSYRGSGYTF
>.|TRBV20-1|TRBJ2-2
CSAFGLAGGYTGELFF
>many|TRBV7-9|TRBJ2-5
CASSLISVYQETQYF
>few|TRBV3-1|TRBJ1-6
CASSQANRGVSPLHF
>.|TRBV15|TRBJ2-1
CATSRNLAGGYNEQFF
>few|TRBV5-8|TRBJ2-1
CASSLAVKRTGDEQFF
>many|TRBV25-1|TRBJ2-5
CATGGQGLRTQYF
>.|TRBV12-3/TRBV12-4|TRBJ1-2
CASSSHLTAMDGYTF
>few|TRBV27|TRBJ2-3
CASSPLGSGITQYF
>.|TRBV15|TRBJ1-6
CATSLRRGSSPLHF
>many|TRBV7-9|TRBJ1-2
CASSLAAGNGYTF
>few|TRBV2|TRBJ2-2
CASDLSGYTGELFF
>few|TRBV24-1|TRBJ2-2
CATKGQGNTGELFF
>once|TRBV3-1|TRBJ2-3
CASSSRAGISTDTQYF
>few|TRBV20-1|TRBJ2-2
CSARDRRPNTGELFF
>few|TRBV20-1|TRBJ1-1
CSASSLLF
>.|TRBV5-1|TRBJ2-7
CASSSPLVPYEQYF
>few|TRBV7-9|TRBJ2-2
CASSSSGAFTGELFF
>many|TRBV7-3|TRBJ2-4
CASSRLPGNGNIQYF
>.|TRBV21-1|TRBJ2-2
CASSKIRRGGQENTGELFF
>many|TRBV12-3/TRBV12-4|TRBJ2-2
CASSRREGTGELFF
>.|TRBV6-5|TRBJ1-2
CASSYGAGETF
>.|TRBV11-2|TRBJ2-7
CASSSLTYEQYF
>.|TRBV11-2|TRBJ1-1
CASSWGDRDGAEAFF
>many|TRBV10-3|TRBJ1-5
CASGEGVIIGNQPQHF
>.|TRBV12-5|TRBJ2-7
CASGSPDRVDEQYF
>.|TRBV27|TRBJ2-7
CASSFLGLANSYEQYF
>few|TRBV5-1|TRBJ1-2
CASSSGLPPYGYTF
>.|TRBV5-8|TRBJ2-1
CASSSGTGTYNEQFF
>.|TRBV27|TRBJ2-1
CASGRRTGDNEQFF
>few|TRBV3-1|TRBJ1-5
CASSRTGQGNQPQHF
>few|TRBV3-1|TRBJ2-3
CASSQDRRTRGTQYF
>few|TRBV7-2|TRBJ2-3
CASSRSGGGTDTQYF
>few|TRBV9|TRBJ2-7
CASSVGLAGARYEQYF
>.|TRBV5-6|TRBJ1-5
CASSLYRQDNQPQHF